Listed below are T cell receptor beta chains from one sample, sequenced in a study of T cell responses to AZD1222 COVID-19 vaccine. TCRdb keeps only in-frame clones here, not all; method: immunoSEQ multiplex PCR. The table shows around 130,000 clones, with about 88% occurring only once. The starting material was peripheral blood, obtained on day 0 of MenACWY control vaccination. The receptors shown here come from an adult in good health. CDR3s include the opening cysteine and the closing phenylalanine or tryptophan. The order of the fields is V gene, D gene, clone size, J gene, CDR3 DNA, CDR3 protein. The D gene is left open where the match is weak. Clone size appears in some rows only: once, few, many, or a class for an expanded clone.

TRBV4-1	.	.	TRBJ2-2	TGCGCCAGCAGTGGGAGCTCGAACACCGGGGAGCTGTTTTTT	CASSGSSNTGELFF
TRBV5-1	.	once	TRBJ2-6	TGCGCCAGCAGCCTGACTCCGCCGGGCGGGGTCGGTGGGGCCAACGTCCTGACTTTC	CASSLTPPGGVGGANVLTF
TRBV28	.	.	TRBJ1-6	TGTGCCCTAGGACCCCCCGGGTTTAATTCACCCCTCCACTTT	CALGPPGFNSPLHF
TRBV9	.	.	TRBJ1-6	TGTGCCAGCAGCGCCCGGGACGGGGCTAGTAATTCACCCCTCCACTTT	CASSARDGASNSPLHF
TRBV2	.	.	TRBJ2-5	TGTGCCAGCAGGCGTCACCAAGAGACCCAGTACTTC	CASRRHQETQYF
TRBV2	.	.	TRBJ1-2	TGTGCCAGCCGCCGGGACGGACGACTTGGGGGCTACACCTTC	CASRRDGRLGGYTF
TRBV9	.	once	TRBJ1-1	TGTGCCAGCAGCGCGTTAAAACCGGGACACGAGAACACTGAAGCTTTCTTT	CASSALKPGHENTEAFF
TRBV30	.	.	TRBJ1-2	TGTGCCTGGAGTGTAAAAAGGGGCTACACCTTC	CAWSVKRGYTF
TRBV2	TRBD2	.	TRBJ2-1	TGTGCCAGCAGAACTAGCGGGAGGGGTAGTGAGCAGTTCTTC	CASRTSGRGSEQFF
TRBV19	TRBD2	once	TRBJ2-1	TGTGCCAGTAGTATCGGACTAGCGGGGGGCAATGAGCAGTTCTTC	CASSIGLAGGNEQFF
TRBV7-2	TRBD2	.	TRBJ2-5	TGTGCCAGCAGCTTAGCCACTAGCGGGAGATCCCAAGAGACCCAGTACTTC	CASSLATSGRSQETQYF
TRBV3-1/TRBV3-2	TRBD2	.	TRBJ2-7	TGTGCCAGCAGCCAAGATACTAGCGGGGCCTACGAGCAGTACTTC	CASSQDTSGAYEQYF
TRBV5-1	TRBD1	.	TRBJ1-2	TGCGCCAGCAGCTCGGAAATCCAGGGGGCTAGTGGCTACACCTTC	CASSSEIQGASGYTF
TRBV28	.	once	TRBJ1-3	TGTGCCAGCAGGAGGACAGACGATACCACCACCATATATTTT	CASRRTDDTTTIYF
TRBV2	.	many	TRBJ1-1	TGTGCCAGCAGTGAAGATGACACTGAAGCTTTCTTT	CASSEDDTEAFF
TRBV5-1	TRBD1	.	TRBJ2-7	TGCGCCAGCAGCTTAGACAGGGGCGAGCAGTACTTC	CASSLDRGEQYF
TRBV30	TRBD2	.	TRBJ2-7	TGTGCCTTCTTAGTGGGGGGAGGGTACGAGCAGTACTTC	CAFLVGGGYEQYF
TRBV7-9	.	.	TRBJ1-1	TGTGCCAGCAGCGAAACCCCATTGGGGGCTTTCTTT	CASSETPLGAFF
TRBV3-1/TRBV3-2	TRBD2	.	TRBJ2-5	TGTGCCAGCAGCCAAGATGGGGGGGTCAAGACCCAGTACTTC	CASSQDGGVKTQYF
TRBV28	TRBD1	.	TRBJ1-1	TGTGCCAGCAGCCTTACCAACCCACGGGGCAGGGGGCCGGTAGCTTTCTTT	CASSLTNPRGRGPVAFF
TRBV18	.	.	TRBJ2-3	TGTGCCAGCTCACCATACGGATCTAGCACAGATACGCAGTATTTT	CASSPYGSSTDTQYF
TRBV28	.	once	TRBJ1-1	TGTGCCAGCAGTATGGGACTTTGGAACACTGAAGCTTTCTTT	CASSMGLWNTEAFF
TRBV19	.	once	TRBJ2-1	TGTGCCAGTAGCCACCCCGGTGTCAGGGCAGGGGAGCAGTTCTTC	CASSHPGVRAGEQFF
TRBV10-2	.	.	TRBJ2-1	TGCGCCAGCAGTGTGGGGGCCTCCTACAATGAGCAGTTCTTC	CASSVGASYNEQFF
TRBV6-5	TRBD1	.	TRBJ1-4	TGTGCCAGCAAAATACAGGGGGCGGCTAATGAAAAACTGTTTTTT	CASKIQGAANEKLFF
TRBV4-1	.	.	TRBJ2-5	TGCGCCAGCAGCCAAACAGGTCAAGAGACCCAGTACTTC	CASSQTGQETQYF
TRBV30	.	.	TRBJ2-1	TGTGCCTGGAGCAGCGGATACAATGAGCAGTTCTTC	CAWSSGYNEQFF
TRBV27	.	.	TRBJ2-1	TGTGCCAGCAGCCACCGCGGGGAGCTGTCCTACAATGAGCAGTTCTTC	CASSHRGELSYNEQFF
TRBV9	.	.	TRBJ2-5	TGTGCCAGCAGCGTATGGGGGTCGTGGGAGACCCAGTACTTC	CASSVWGSWETQYF
TRBV2	.	.	TRBJ2-5	TGTGCCAGCAGTGAAGCCCCCTCACGGACCCAGTACTTC	CASSEAPSRTQYF
TRBV4-1	.	once	TRBJ1-1	TGCGCCAGCAGCCCCCTCGGAGGGAACACTGAAGCTTTCTTT	CASSPLGGNTEAFF
TRBV3-1/TRBV3-2	.	.	TRBJ2-7	TGTGCCAGCAGCCAAGACCCCGTCCGACAGAAGAAGTACTTC	CASSQDPVRQKKYF
TRBV11-2	TRBD1	.	TRBJ2-7	TGTGCCAGCAGCTTATTTCCAGGACAGGGCTACGAGCAGTACTTC	CASSLFPGQGYEQYF
TRBV24-1	TRBD2	.	TRBJ2-1	TGTGCCACCAGTGAGGGGACTAGCGTCTACAATGAGCAGTTCTTC	CATSEGTSVYNEQFF
TRBV7-3	TRBD2	.	TRBJ2-7	TGTGCCAGCAGCCGAACTAGCGGGAGCCTCTACGAGCAGTACTTC	CASSRTSGSLYEQYF
TRBV18	.	.	TRBJ2-7	TGTGCCAGCTCACCGCAGGGGCTAAGCTCCTACGAGCAGTACTTC	CASSPQGLSSYEQYF
TRBV7-9	TRBD2	.	TRBJ2-3	TGTGCCAGCAGCTTAGCAGAGGCTAGCGGGCAGTATTTT	CASSLAEASGQYF
TRBV23-1	.	.	TRBJ2-7	TGCGCCAGCAGTCATATTTTAGGGAGGAATTATTACGAGCAGTACTTC	CASSHILGRNYYEQYF
TRBV2	TRBD1	.	TRBJ2-5	TGTGCCAGCACCCCAGCAGGGGGCTTGTGGGAGACCCAGTACTTC	CASTPAGGLWETQYF
TRBV28	.	.	TRBJ2-7	TGTGCCAGCAGTTTAAAGGCCGGGAGTAGGTACTTC	CASSLKAGSRYF
TRBV28	.	.	TRBJ2-5	TGTGCCAGCAGTTTCTCAGGGAGGGAGACCCAGTACTTC	CASSFSGRETQYF